These 22 T cell receptor beta chains were all obtained from the same sample, sequenced in a study of blood T cell repertoires in COVID-19. The repertoire was sequenced with immunoSEQ multiplex PCR; TCRdb's copy has only in-frame clones and lacks some. The data contain roughly 200,000 clones, about 86% of them singletons. Specimen: PBMCs or T cells enriched from blood (not recorded which). These receptors were taken from a woman aged 45-65 years in a cohort exposed to, infected with or recovered from COVID-19 (not recorded which).

The rearrangement joins TRBV28 to TRBJ2-7; 10 bases are a match to TRBD1. In germline, CDR1 is MDHEN, CDR2 SYDVKM. The CDR3 consists of 14 residues. V was pared by 2 bases and J by 4 bases, with 2 bases of the junction left unmatched. The CDR3 DNA reads TGTGCCAGCAGTTTAGACAGGGGGCAATACGAGCAGTACTTC. It is translated as CASSLDRGQYEQYF.

CDR3 sequence reads: CSANKAYGYTF. As DNA, the CDR3 is TGCAGTGCTAATAAAGCCTATGGCTACACCTTC. The chain uses TRBV20-1 and TRBJ1-2; D is undetermined. Germline CDR1 DFQATT, CDR2 SNEGSKA (reference sequence). The CDR3 is 11 residues long. The germline V and J ends were trimmed by 4 bases and 4 bases, with 7 bases remaining between them.

V and J are TRBV19 and TRBJ2-2, with a tentative D call TRBD1 (6 bases). Germline CDR1 reads LNHDA; CDR2 reads SQIVND (reference sequence). The CDR3 runs 12 residues. V shed 10 bases and J shed 1 base, with 7 bases lying between them. The CDR3 protein is CAMGQNTGELFF. The CDR3 nucleotides are TGTGCCATGGGACAGAACACCGGGGAGCTGTTTTTT. The variable domain in full, with the rest retrieved from reference TRBV19 and TRBJ2-2, is DGGITQSPKYLFRKEGQNVTLSCEQNLNHDAMYWYRQDPGQGLRLIYYSQIVNDFQKGDIAEGYSVSREKKESFPLTVTSAQKNPTAFYLCAMGQNTGELFFGEGSRLTVL.

This clone was detected only once. The J gene is TRBJ2-2, the V gene TRBV20-1; D not certain. The CDR3 has 14 residues. The V end was cut by 3 bases, the J end by 4 bases, with 12 bases between. Germline V gene data show CDR1 as DFQATT and CDR2 as SNEGSKA (reference sequence). CDR3 loop: CSASGRGTTGELFF. CDR3 nucleotides: TGCAGTGCTAGTGGCCGCGGTACCACCGGGGAGCTGTTTTTT.

Notes on this clone: In this CDR3 the conserved last residue, phenylalanine or tryptophan, is missing, so a read error is likely. No DNA is shown, since the ends of the CDR3 on it are uncertain; the CDR3 is the one TCRdb lists. CDR3 residues: CASSQGGTGSAGSV. This sequence joins TRBV3-1 (or the pseudogene TRBV3-2) and TRBJ1-1; the DNA was not used to check the table's D call, TRBD1. Termini included, the CDR3 measures 14 amino acids. CDR1 and CDR2 (germline): LGHDT, YNNKEL (reference sequence).

The chain uses TRBV28 and TRBJ1-2; D gene uncertain. The V and J ends lost 2 bases and 6 bases respectively, with 16 bases between them. Germline-derived CDR1 and CDR2 are MDHEN and SYDVKM. CDR3 length: 15 amino acids. CDR3 amino acids: CASSLLVYFPNGYTF. CDR3 nucleotide sequence: TGTGCCAGCAGTTTACTAGTCTATTTCCCTAATGGCTACACCTTC.

This chain links TRBV24-1 with TRBJ1-2; 7 bases line up with TRBD1. The trim removed 3 bases at V and 6 bases at J, leaving 6 bases unmatched. CDR1 is KGHDR and CDR2 is SFDVKD in the germline V gene. The CDR3 loop spans 14 amino acids. The CDR3 region has the DNA TGTGCCACCAGTGATAACAGGGGTTTGGATGGCTACACCTTC. Translated: CATSDNRGLDGYTF.

The genes are TRBV9 and TRBJ2-1; 10 positions match TRBD1. The CDR3 sequence is 20 residues long. Germline assignment: CDR1 SGDLS and CDR2 YYNGEE. V was clipped by 4 bases and J by 1 base; unmatched bases: 17. As DNA, the CDR3 is TGTGCCAGCAGCCCCGGGACAGGGGACCCCCGGTCCCCATCCTACAATGAGCAGTTCTTC. Protein: CASSPGTGDPRSPSYNEQFF. The full variable domain, completed using reference TRBV9 and TRBJ2-1, is DSGVTQTPKHLITATGQRVTLRCSPRSGDLSVYWYQQSLDQGLQFLIQYYNGEERAKGNILERFSAQQFPDLHSELNLSSLELGDSALYFCASSPGTGDPRSPSYNEQFFGPGTRLTVL.

This sequence joins TRBV4-3 and TRBJ1-4; D call uncertain. V lost 3 bases to trimming and J lost 6 bases, with 14 bases between them. Germline V lookup: CDR1 LGHNA, CDR2 YSLEER. The CDR3 sequence is 15 residues long. CDR3 coding DNA: TGCGCCAGCAGCCATTCTGACCCCGGGTATGAAAAACTGTTTTTT. Amino acid sequence: CASSHSDPGYEKLFF.

The chain joins TRBV28 to TRBJ2-7; possible D gene TRBD1, 6 bases. Germline CDR1 and CDR2: MDHEN and SYDVKM. The ends were cut back, 2 bases at V and 4 bases at J, with 9 bases in the middle. The CDR3 spans 13 residues. CDR3 in DNA: TGTGCCAGCAGTTTAGGACAGACGTACGAGCAGTACTTC. Translation: CASSLGQTYEQYF. Full variable domain (outside the CDR3, taken from reference TRBV28 and TRBJ2-7): DVKVTQSSRYLVKRTGEKVFLECVQDMDHENMFWYRQDPGLGLRLIYFSYDVKMKEKGDIPEGYSVSREKKERFSLILESASTNQTSMYLCASSLGQTYEQYFGPGTRLTVT.

The CDR3 region is CASSLSGGQGYFYEQYF. CDR3 sequence (DNA): TGTGCCAGCAGTTTATCGGGGGGGCAGGGGTATTTCTACGAGCAGTACTTC. This chain links TRBV27 with TRBJ2-7; maybe TRBD2 (7 bases). This CDR3 comprises 17 residues. V gave up 0 bases and J gave up 3 bases, with 18 bases separating them. Looked up from germline, CDR1 is MNHEY and CDR2 is SMNVEV (reference sequence).

The chain uses TRBV19 and TRBJ1-5; possible D gene TRBD1, 6 bases. The CDR3 has 14 amino acids. The germline gives CDR1 LNHDA, CDR2 SQIVND (reference sequence). The V end was cut by 3 bases, the J end by 2 bases, with 8 bases between. CDR3: CASSIRQGNQPQHF. The CDR3 DNA reads as TGTGCCAGTAGTATCCGACAGGGCAATCAGCCCCAGCATTTT.

The chain uses TRBV5-5 and TRBJ2-3; 12 bases align to TRBD1. J was trimmed by 5 bases and V by 4 bases; bases with no gene match: 8. The CDR3 has 16 residues. CDR1 SGHKS and CDR2 YYEKEE come from the germline V gene (reference sequence). CDR3 DNA sequence: TGTGCCAGCAGCATCCGGGACAGGGGGCTCAAAGATACGCAGTATTTT. It codes for CASSIRDRGLKDTQYF.

This chain uses TRBV6-1 with TRBJ1-2, with D unclear. V was pared by 2 bases and J by 5 bases, with 12 bases between. CDR1 MNHNS and CDR2 SASEGT come from the germline V gene. CDR3 length: 14 amino acids. As DNA, the CDR3 is TGTGCCAGCAGTGAATTTCGACCGGAGTATGGCTACACCTTC. Its protein is CASSEFRPEYGYTF.

The chain uses TRBV19 and TRBJ1-2; 7 bases are a match to TRBD1. CDR1 is LNHDA and CDR2 is SQIVND in the germline V gene (reference sequence). CDR3 length: 20 amino acids. V gave up 4 bases and J gave up 4 bases; unmatched junction bases: 24. The CDR3 here is CASSTIARDRLPSTGYGYTF. In DNA form, the CDR3 reads TGTGCCAGTAGTACTATAGCCCGGGACAGACTTCCTTCCACGGGCTATGGCTACACCTTC.

The CDR3 bases are TGTGCCACCAGCAGAGATCGATGGGGGGGCTACGACAATGAGCAGTTCTTC. This gives the protein CATSRDRWGGYDNEQFF. The chain is built from TRBV15 and TRBJ2-1; D is possibly TRBD2 (7 bases). The CDR3 contains 17 residues. With 0 bases removed from V and 5 bases from J, the gap between germline ends came to 17 bases. Looked up from germline, CDR1 is LNHNV and CDR2 is YYDKDF (reference sequence).

The rearrangement uses TRBV30 and TRBJ2-2, with D tentatively TRBD2 (6 bases). Trimming pared 3 bases from V and 5 bases from J, leaving 16 bases between. CDR3 length: 15 amino acids. Germline CDR1 is GTSNPN and CDR2 is SVGIG (reference sequence). Written as DNA, the CDR3 is TGTGCCTGGAGCCCGGGACTCACGGGGACCGGGGAGCTGTTTTTT. Encoded protein: CAWSPGLTGTGELFF.

The rearrangement links TRBV19 to TRBJ2-2; 8 nucleotides align to TRBD1. This CDR3 is built from 15 residues. Trimming removed 7 bases from V and 4 bases from J; junction bases left unmatched: 8. Germline CDR1 LNHDA, CDR2 SQIVND (reference sequence). The CDR3 region has the DNA TGTGCCAGTATCAGACAGGGGCTCTCCACCGGGGAGCTGTTTTTT. Encoded protein: CASIRQGLSTGELFF.

Here the CDR3 DNA reads TGCAGCGTTGTCCCTCCTAACTATGGCTACACCTTC. Translating it yields CSVVPPNYGYTF. The chain employs TRBV29-1 and TRBJ1-2; D not certain. V was cut by 4 bases and J by 0 bases, with 6 bases left in between. Germline CDR1 and CDR2: SQVTM and ANQGSEA. The CDR3 is made up of 12 amino acids.

This clone has only one observation. In nucleotides, the CDR3 is TGTGCCAGTAGTATCTTTGGCGGGGGGGCCACAGATACGCAGTATTTT. Its translation: CASSIFGGGATDTQYF. The chain has TRBV19 and TRBJ2-3; the match to TRBD2 covers 9 bases. The J segment lost 2 bases and the V segment lost 3 bases, leaving 6 bases of the junction unmatched. The CDR3 covers 16 residues. Germline V CDR1 and CDR2: LNHDA, SQIVND (reference sequence).

This clone occurred a few times. V is TRBV10-3 and J is TRBJ1-5; no reliable D call. Germline CDR1 is ENHRY and CDR2 is SYGVKD. CDR3 size: 13 residues. V dropped 2 bases and J dropped 4 bases, with 6 bases sitting between them. The CDR3 loop reads CAISETPNQPQHF. CDR3 bases: TGTGCCATCAGTGAGACACCTAATCAGCCCCAGCATTTT.

The chain combines TRBV5-4 with TRBJ1-1, with D possibly being TRBD1 (5 bases). Germline assignment: CDR1 SGHNT and CDR2 YYREEE (reference sequence). This CDR3 has 19 residues. The germline V and J ends were trimmed by 3 bases and 5 bases, with 29 bases remaining between them. Here the CDR3 DNA reads TGTGCCAGCAGCTCCCTGGTTGCCGGTGCAGGGATTAAGGGGACTGAAGCTTTCTTT. Protein product: CASSSLVAGAGIKGTEAFF.